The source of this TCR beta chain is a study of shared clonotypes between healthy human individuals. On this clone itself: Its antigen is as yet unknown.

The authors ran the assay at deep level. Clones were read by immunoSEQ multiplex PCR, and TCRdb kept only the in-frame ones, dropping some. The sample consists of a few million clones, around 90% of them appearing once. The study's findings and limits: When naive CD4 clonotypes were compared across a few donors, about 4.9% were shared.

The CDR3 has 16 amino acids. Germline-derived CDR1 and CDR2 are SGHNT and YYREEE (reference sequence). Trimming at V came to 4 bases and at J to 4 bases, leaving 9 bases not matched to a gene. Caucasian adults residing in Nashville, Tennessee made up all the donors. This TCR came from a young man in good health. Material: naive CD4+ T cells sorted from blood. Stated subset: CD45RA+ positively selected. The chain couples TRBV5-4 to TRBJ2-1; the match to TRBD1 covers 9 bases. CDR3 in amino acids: CASSPFGTGIYNEQFF. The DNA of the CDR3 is TGTGCCAGCAGCCCCTTTGGGACAGGGATTTACAATGAGCAGTTCTTC.